The 13 T cell receptor beta chains in this list originate from one sample, sequenced in a study of blood T cell repertoires in COVID-19. Repertoires were generated with immunoSEQ multiplex PCR, while TCRdb's copy carries only in-frame clones and drops some. The sample lists about 73,000 clones; about four fifths were seen once. The sample consisted of peripheral blood. These receptors came from an older woman with acute or convalescent COVID-19.

The V and J genes are TRBV27 and TRBJ2-5; the D is unclear. The germline V gene has CDR1 MNHEY and CDR2 SMNVEV (reference sequence). V was trimmed by 2 bases and J by 7 bases, leaving 14 bases between them. This CDR3 is 14 amino acids long. The CDR3 loop reads CASSLGSASSTQYF. The CDR3 DNA reads as TGTGCCAGCAGTTTAGGTTCAGCGTCTTCGACCCAGTACTTC.

The chain combines TRBV6-6 with TRBJ1-2; 9 positions agree with TRBD1. V was pared by 6 bases and J by 4 bases, with 6 bases of the junction left unmatched. The CDR3 spans 14 residues. CDR1 MNHNY and CDR2 SVGAGI come from the germline V gene (reference sequence). The chain's CDR3 is CASRSQGARYGYTF. CDR3 in DNA: TGTGCCAGCAGATCACAGGGGGCACGCTATGGCTACACCTTC.

This chain connects TRBV28 to TRBJ2-7; D gene unclear. Deletions cut 3 bases from V and 7 bases from J, with 19 bases between. Germline assignment: CDR1 MDHEN and CDR2 SYDVKM. The CDR3 loop spans 15 amino acids. CDR3 loop: CASSFWRATPKEQYF. In DNA, the CDR3 is TGTGCCAGCAGTTTTTGGAGAGCGACTCCAAAAGAGCAGTACTTC. Full variable domain (remainder filled in from reference TRBV28 and TRBJ2-7): DVKVTQSSRYLVKRTGEKVFLECVQDMDHENMFWYRQDPGLGLRLIYFSYDVKMKEKGDIPEGYSVSREKKERFSLILESASTNQTSMYLCASSFWRATPKEQYFGPGTRLTVT.

This chain connects TRBV2 to TRBJ1-1; D unclear. The CDR3 runs 14 residues. Germline lookup yields CDR1 SNHLY and CDR2 FYNNEI. Trimming removed 7 bases from V and 2 bases from J, with 14 bases in between. CDR3 DNA: TGTGCCAGCATATTTGGCCTTAAAAACACTGAAGCTTTCTTT. Translated, it gives CASIFGLKNTEAFF.

V usage is TRBV7-9 and J usage is TRBJ1-2, with a weak D call TRBD1 (6 bases). Germline-derived CDR1 and CDR2 are SEHNR and FQNEAQ (reference sequence). V was trimmed by 5 bases and J by 4 bases, leaving 11 bases between them. CDR3 length: 13 residues. The CDR3 spells CASSPWTVYGYTF. DNA of the CDR3: TGTGCCAGCAGCCCCTGGACAGTCTATGGCTACACCTTC.

CDR3 sequence (DNA): TGTGCCAGCAGCACCCCGGACCAATCGGGACAGCTGAACACTGAAGCTTTCTTT. Amino acids: CASSTPDQSGQLNTEAFF. The V call is TRBV7-6, the J call TRBJ1-1; 7 bases align to TRBD1. Germline CDR1 is SGHVS and CDR2 is FNYEAQ. The CDR3 runs 18 residues. With 5 bases clipped from V and 0 bases from J, the junction kept 15 bases outside the gene matches.

The gene calls are TRBV5-1 and TRBJ2-2; TRBD1 matches 9 bases. Trimming took 3 bases from V and 1 from J; bases not matched to a gene: 7. This CDR3 spans 17 amino acids. The germline V gene encodes CDR1 SGHRS and CDR2 YFSETQ. The CDR3 protein is CASSSTGGSMNTGELFF. Written as DNA, the CDR3 is TGCGCCAGCAGCTCGACAGGGGGTAGCATGAACACCGGGGAGCTGTTTTTT.

The chain combines TRBV2 with TRBJ1-3; D perhaps matches TRBD1 (6 bases). V was cut by 3 bases and J by 2 bases, with 11 bases left in between. The CDR3 consists of 15 residues. Germline CDR1 reads SNHLY; CDR2 reads FYNNEI. CDR3 coding DNA: TGTGCCAGCAGTGATCAGGGGATGGCTGGAAACACCATATATTTT. Its translation: CASSDQGMAGNTIYF.

The chain uses TRBV28 and TRBJ2-6, with a possible D match to TRBD2 (5 bases). Germline values: CDR1 MDHEN, CDR2 SYDVKM. The V gene lost 8 bases and the J gene lost 0 bases, with 11 bases spanning the gap. The CDR3 spans 15 residues. CDR3 bases: TGTGCCAGCTACCCCCGGGGCTCTGGGGCCAACGTCCTGACTTTC. It yields the protein CASYPRGSGANVLTF.

This clone was counted between two and nine times. The rearrangement joins TRBV5-1 to TRBJ2-3; D is undetermined. The CDR3 spans 12 residues. V gave up 4 bases and J gave up 1 base, with 4 bases separating them. Germline lookup yields CDR1 SGHRS and CDR2 YFSETQ. This CDR3 is CASSPGTDTQYF. CDR3 bases: TGCGCCAGCAGCCCGGGCACAGATACGCAGTATTTT.

V gene TRBV28 combines with J gene TRBJ2-7; tentative D call: TRBD2 (5 bases). V lost 6 bases and J 0 bases, leaving 9 bases between the germline ends. In germline, CDR1 is MDHEN, CDR2 SYDVKM. The CDR3 is 13 residues long. As DNA, the CDR3 is TGTGCCAGCAGGGGGAGCCCCTCCTACGAGCAGTACTTC. It specifies CASRGSPSYEQYF.

The chain combines TRBV10-3 with TRBJ1-6; D may be TRBD1 (6 bases). The germline V and J ends were trimmed by 3 bases and 7 bases, with 13 bases remaining between them. CDR1 is ENHRY and CDR2 is SYGVKD in the germline V gene. This CDR3 has 15 residues. The CDR3 loop reads CAISDRGNQNSPLHF. The CDR3 bases are TGTGCCATCAGTGATAGGGGGAACCAAAATTCACCCCTCCACTTT.

This CDR3 is CASSKERGETQYF. For the CDR3, the DNA is TGTGCCAGCAGCAAAGAGAGGGGGGAGACCCAGTACTTC. The rearrangement links TRBV5-8 to TRBJ2-5, with a possible D match to TRBD1 (6 bases). CDR3 length: 13 residues. V was trimmed by 4 bases and J by 5 bases, leaving 12 bases between them. Per germline, CDR1 SGHTS and CDR2 YDEGEE.